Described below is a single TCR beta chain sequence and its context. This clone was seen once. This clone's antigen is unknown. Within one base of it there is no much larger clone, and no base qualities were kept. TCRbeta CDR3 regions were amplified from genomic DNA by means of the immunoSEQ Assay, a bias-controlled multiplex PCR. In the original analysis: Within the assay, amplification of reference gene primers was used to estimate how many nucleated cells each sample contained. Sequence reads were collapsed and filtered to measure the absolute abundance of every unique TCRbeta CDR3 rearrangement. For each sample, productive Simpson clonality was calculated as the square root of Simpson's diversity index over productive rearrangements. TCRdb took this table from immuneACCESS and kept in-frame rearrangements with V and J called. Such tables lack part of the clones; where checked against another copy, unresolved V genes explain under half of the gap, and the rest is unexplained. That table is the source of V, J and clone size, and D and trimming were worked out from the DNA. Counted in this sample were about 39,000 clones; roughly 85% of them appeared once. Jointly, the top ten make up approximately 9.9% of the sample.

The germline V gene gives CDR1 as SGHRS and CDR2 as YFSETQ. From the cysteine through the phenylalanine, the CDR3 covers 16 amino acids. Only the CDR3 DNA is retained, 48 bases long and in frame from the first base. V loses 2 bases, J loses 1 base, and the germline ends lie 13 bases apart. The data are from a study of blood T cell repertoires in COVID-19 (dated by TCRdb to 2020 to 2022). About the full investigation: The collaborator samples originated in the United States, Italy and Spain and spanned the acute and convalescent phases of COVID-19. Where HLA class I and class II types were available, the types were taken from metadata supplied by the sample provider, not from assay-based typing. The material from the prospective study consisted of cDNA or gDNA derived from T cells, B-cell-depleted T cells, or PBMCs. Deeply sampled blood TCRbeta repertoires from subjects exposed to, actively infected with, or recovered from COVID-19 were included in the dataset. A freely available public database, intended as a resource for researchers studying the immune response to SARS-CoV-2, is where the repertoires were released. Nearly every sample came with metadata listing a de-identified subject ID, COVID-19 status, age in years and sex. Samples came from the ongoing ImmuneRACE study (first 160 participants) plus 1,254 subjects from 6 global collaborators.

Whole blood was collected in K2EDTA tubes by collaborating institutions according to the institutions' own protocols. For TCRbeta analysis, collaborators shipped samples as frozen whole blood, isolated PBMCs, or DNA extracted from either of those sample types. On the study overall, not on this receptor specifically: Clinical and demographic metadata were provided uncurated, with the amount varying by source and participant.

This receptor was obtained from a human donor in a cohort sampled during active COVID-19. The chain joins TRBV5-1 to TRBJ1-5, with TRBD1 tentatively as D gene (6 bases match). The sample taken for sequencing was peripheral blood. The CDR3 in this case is CASSFRGAGSNQPQHF. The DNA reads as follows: TGCGCCAGCAGCTTCAGGGGCGCCGGAAGCAATCAGCCCCAGCATTTT.